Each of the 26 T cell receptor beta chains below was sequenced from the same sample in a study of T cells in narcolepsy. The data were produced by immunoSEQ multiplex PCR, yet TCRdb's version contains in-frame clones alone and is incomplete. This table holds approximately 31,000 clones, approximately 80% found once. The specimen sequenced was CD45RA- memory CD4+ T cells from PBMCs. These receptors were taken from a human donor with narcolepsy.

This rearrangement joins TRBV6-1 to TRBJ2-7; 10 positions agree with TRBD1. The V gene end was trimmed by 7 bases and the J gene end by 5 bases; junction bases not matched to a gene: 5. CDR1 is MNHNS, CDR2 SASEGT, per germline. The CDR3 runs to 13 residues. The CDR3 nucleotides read TGTGCCAGCACGCGGGACAGGGGCAACGAGCAGTACTTC. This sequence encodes CASTRDRGNEQYF.

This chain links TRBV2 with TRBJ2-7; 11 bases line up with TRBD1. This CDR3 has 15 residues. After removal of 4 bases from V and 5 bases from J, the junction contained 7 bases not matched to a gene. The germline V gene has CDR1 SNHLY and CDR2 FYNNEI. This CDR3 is CASSGVGQGADEQYV. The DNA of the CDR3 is TGTGCCAGCAGTGGGGTCGGACAGGGGGCAGACGAGCAGTACGTC.

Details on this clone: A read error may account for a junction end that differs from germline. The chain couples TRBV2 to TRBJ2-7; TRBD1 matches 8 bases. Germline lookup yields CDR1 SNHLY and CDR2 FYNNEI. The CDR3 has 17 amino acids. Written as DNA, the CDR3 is TGTGCCAGCAGTGAAGGACGGACAGGGTTCGCGCTCAGTGCATTTGGCTTC. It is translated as CASSEGRTGFALSAFGF.

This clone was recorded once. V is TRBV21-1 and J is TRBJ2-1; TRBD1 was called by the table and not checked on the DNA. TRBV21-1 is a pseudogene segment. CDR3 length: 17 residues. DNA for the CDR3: TGTGCCCCACGAGTCAGGGGCCCTCCTCGTCGAAACAATGAGCAGTTCTTC. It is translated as CAPRVRGPPRRNNEQFF.

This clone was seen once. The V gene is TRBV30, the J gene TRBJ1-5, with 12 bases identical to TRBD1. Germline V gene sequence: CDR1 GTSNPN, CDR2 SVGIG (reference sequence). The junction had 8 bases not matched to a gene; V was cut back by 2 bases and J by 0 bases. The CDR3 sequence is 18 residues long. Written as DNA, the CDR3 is TGTGCCTGGAGTAGGGGCGGGACAGGGGGCTATAGCAATCAGCCCCAGCATTTT. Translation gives CAWSRGGTGGYSNQPQHF.

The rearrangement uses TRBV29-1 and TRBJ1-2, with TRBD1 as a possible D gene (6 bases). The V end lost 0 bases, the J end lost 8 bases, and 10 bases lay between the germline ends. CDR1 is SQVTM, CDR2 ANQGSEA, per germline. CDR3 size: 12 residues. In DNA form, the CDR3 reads TGCAGCGTTGAAGACCCAGGGGCCGGCTACACCTTC. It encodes CSVEDPGAGYTF.

The CDR3 nucleotides are TGTGCCAGCAGTCAAGACTCAGCGAACACCGGGGAGCTGTTTTTT. It translates to CASSQDSANTGELFF. The rearrangement links TRBV11-1 to TRBJ2-2; unclear D gene. In germline, CDR1 is SGHAT, CDR2 FQDESV (reference sequence). The CDR3 contains 15 residues. V was clipped by 6 bases and J by 0 bases, with 11 bases between them.

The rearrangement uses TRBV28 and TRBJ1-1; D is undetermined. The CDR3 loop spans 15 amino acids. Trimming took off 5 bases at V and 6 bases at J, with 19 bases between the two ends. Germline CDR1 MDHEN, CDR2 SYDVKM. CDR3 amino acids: CASSPRRGRGPEAFF. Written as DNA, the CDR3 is TGTGCCAGCAGTCCCCGTAGAGGGAGAGGCCCTGAAGCTTTCTTT.

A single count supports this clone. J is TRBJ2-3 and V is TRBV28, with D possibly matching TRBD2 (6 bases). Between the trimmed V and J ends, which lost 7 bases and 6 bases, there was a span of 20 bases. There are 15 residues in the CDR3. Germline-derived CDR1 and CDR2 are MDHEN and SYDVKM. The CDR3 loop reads CASTTLGVGGDTQYF. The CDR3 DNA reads TGTGCCAGCACCACCCTCGGGGTGGGAGGTGATACGCAGTATTTT.

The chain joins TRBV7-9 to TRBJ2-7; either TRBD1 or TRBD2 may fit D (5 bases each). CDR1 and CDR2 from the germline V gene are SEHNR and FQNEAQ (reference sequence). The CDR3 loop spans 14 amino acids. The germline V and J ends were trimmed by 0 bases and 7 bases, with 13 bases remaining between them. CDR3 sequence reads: CASSLALRGEEQYV. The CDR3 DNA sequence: TGTGCCAGCAGCTTAGCGCTAAGGGGAGAAGAGCAGTACGTC.

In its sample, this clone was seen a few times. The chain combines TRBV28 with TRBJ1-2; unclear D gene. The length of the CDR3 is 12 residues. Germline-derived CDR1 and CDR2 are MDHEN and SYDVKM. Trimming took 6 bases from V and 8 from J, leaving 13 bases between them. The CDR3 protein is CASRSMDLGYTF. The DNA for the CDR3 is TGTGCCAGCAGGTCCATGGATCTAGGCTACACCTTC.

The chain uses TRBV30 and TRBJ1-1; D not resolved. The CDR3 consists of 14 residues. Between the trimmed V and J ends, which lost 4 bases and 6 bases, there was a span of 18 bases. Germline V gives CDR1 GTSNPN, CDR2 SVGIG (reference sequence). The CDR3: CAWMRDGSGAEAFF. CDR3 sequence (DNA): TGTGCCTGGATGAGGGATGGGTCGGGCGCTGAAGCTTTCTTT.

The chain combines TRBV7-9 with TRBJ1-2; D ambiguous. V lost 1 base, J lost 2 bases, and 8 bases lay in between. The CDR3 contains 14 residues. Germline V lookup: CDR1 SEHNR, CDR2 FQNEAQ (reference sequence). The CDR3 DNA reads TGTGCCAGCAGCTTAGAACAGAGCAACTATGGCTACACCTTC. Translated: CASSLEQSNYGYTF.

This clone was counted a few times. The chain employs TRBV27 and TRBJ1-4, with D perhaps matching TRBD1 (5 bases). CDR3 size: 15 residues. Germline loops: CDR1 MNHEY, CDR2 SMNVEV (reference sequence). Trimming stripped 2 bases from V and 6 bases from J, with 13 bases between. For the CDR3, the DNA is TGTGCCAGCAGTTTACGGGGGGTCAGGTATGAAAAACTGTTTTTT. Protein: CASSLRGVRYEKLFF. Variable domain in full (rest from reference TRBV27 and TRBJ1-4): EAQVTQNPRYLITVTGKKLTVTCSQNMNHEYMSWYRQDPGLGLRQIYYSMNVEVTDKGDVPEGYKVSRKEKRNFPLILESPSPNQTSLYFCASSLRGVRYEKLFFGSGTQLSVL.

This chain's CDR3 is CASATNYNEQFF. The CDR3 DNA reads as TGTGCCAGCGCAACAAATTACAATGAGCAGTTCTTC. This chain links TRBV9 with TRBJ2-1; D unclear. The germline gives CDR1 SGDLS, CDR2 YYNGEE. The CDR3 runs 12 residues. Trimming cost V 7 bases and J 4 bases, with 9 bases left between them.

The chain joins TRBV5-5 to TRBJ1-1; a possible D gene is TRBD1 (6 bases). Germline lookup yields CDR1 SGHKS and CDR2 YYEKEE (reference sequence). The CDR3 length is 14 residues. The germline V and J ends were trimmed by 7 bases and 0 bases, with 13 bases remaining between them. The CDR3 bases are TGTGCCAGCGCTGAAAGACAGGTGAACACTGAAGCTTTCTTT. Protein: CASAERQVNTEAFF. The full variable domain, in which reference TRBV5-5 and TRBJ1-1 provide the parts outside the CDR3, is DAGVTQSPTHLIKTRGQQVTLRCSPISGHKSVSWYQQVLGQGPQFIFQYYEKEERGRGNFPDRFSARQFPNYSSELNVNALLLGDSALYLCASAERQVNTEAFFGQGTRLTVV.

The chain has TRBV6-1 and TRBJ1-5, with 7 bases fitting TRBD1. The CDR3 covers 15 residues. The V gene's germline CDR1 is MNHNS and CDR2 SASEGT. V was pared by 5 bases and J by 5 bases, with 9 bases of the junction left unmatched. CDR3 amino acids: CASSSQGGSDQPQHF. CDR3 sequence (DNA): TGTGCCAGCAGTTCCCAGGGGGGATCCGATCAGCCCCAGCATTTT.

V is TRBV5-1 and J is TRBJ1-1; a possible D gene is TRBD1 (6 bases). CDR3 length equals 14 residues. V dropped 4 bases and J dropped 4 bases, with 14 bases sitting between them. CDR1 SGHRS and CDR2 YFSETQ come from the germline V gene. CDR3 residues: CASSGSTGSTEAFF. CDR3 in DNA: TGCGCCAGCAGCGGGTCAACAGGGAGCACTGAAGCTTTCTTT. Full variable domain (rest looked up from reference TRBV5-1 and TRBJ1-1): KAGVTQTPRYLIKTRGQQVTLSCSPISGHRSVSWYQQTPGQGLQFLFEYFSETQRNKGNFPGRFSGRQFSNSRSEMNVSTLELGDSALYLCASSGSTGSTEAFFGQGTRLTVV.

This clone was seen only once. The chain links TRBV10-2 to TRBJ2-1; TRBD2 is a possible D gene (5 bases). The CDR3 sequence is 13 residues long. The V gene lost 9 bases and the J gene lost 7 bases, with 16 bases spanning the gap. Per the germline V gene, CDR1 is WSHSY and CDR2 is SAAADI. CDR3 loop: CASRDPFGNEQFF. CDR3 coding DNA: TGCGCCAGTCGGGATCCTTTCGGTAATGAGCAGTTCTTC.

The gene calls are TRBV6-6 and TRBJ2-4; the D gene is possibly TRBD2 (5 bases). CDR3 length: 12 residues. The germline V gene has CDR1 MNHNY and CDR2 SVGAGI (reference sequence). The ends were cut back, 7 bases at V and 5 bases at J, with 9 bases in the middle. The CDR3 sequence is CASTYGENIQYF. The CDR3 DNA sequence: TGTGCCAGCACCTACGGGGAAAACATTCAGTACTTC.

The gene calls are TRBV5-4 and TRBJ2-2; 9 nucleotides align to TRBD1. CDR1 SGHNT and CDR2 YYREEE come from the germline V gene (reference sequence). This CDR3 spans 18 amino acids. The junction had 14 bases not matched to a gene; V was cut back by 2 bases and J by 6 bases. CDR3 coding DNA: TGTGCCAGCAGCTTCCCTCAACCCGGACAGGGGCGGTCCGGGGAGCTGTTTTTT. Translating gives CASSFPQPGQGRSGELFF.

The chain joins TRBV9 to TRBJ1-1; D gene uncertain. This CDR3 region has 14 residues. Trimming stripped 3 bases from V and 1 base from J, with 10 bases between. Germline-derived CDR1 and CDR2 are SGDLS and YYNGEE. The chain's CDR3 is CASSADPRNTEAFF. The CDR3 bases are TGTGCCAGCAGCGCCGACCCAAGGAACACTGAAGCTTTCTTT.

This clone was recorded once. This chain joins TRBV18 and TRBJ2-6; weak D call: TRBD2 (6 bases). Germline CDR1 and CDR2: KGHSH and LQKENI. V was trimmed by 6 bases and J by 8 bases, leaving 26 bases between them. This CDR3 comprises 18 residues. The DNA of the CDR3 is TGTGCCAGCTCTTCCCTAAGCCCCCAGGGACTCGCCCCCAACGTCCTGACTTTC. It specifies CASSSLSPQGLAPNVLTF.

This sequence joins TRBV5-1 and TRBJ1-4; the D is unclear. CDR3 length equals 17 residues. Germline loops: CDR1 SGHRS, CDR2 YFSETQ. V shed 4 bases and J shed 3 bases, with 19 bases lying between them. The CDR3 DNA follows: TGCGCCAGCAGCGCGGGTTCGGGCGCGGCGGCTAATGAAAAACTGTTTTTT. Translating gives CASSAGSGAAANEKLFF.

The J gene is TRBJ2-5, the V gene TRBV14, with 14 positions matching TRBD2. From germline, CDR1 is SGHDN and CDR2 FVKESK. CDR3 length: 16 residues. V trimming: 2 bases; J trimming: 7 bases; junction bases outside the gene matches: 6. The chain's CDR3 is CASSQQAGTSGGTQYF. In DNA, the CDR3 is TGTGCCAGCAGCCAACAGGCTGGGACTAGCGGGGGGACCCAGTACTTC.

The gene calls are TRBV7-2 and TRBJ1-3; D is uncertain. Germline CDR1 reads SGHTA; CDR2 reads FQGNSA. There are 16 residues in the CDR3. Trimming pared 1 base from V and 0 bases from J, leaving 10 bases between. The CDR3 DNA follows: TGTGCCAGCAGCTTAGATGCCCGCTACTCTGGAAACACCATATATTTT. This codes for CASSLDARYSGNTIYF.